A single sample gave rise to the 17 T cell receptor beta chains below, sequenced in a study of cytomegalovirus exposure and HLA in healthy donors. PCR used 60 Vbeta primers and 13 Jbeta primers. The table came from immunoSEQ multiplex PCR; TCRdb's copy has only in-frame clones and leaves some out. The repertoire holds under 200,000 clones, roughly 80% seen once, with roughly 1.9% in the top ten. What was sequenced was PBMCs. All receptors come from a human donor in good health.

Points on this clone: At one boundary the junction diverges from the germline segment, which might be a read error. J is TRBJ2-2 and V is TRBV5-1; D possibly corresponds to TRBD2 (5 bases). Germline values: CDR1 SGHRS, CDR2 YFSETQ. The CDR3 covers 14 residues. As DNA, the CDR3 is TGCGCCAGCAGCTTGGCCTTGAACACCGGGGAGCCGTTTTTT. The encoded protein is CASSLALNTGEPFF. The whole variable domain, filled in from reference TRBV5-1 and TRBJ2-2, reads KAGVTQTPRYLIKTRGQQVTLSCSPISGHRSVSWYQQTPGQGLQFLFEYFSETQRNKGNFPGRFSGRQFSNSRSEMNVSTLELGDSALYLCASSLALNTGEPFFGEGSRLTVL.

This sequence joins TRBV12-5 and TRBJ2-7, with 9 bases identical to TRBD1. With V trimmed by 5 bases and J by 2 bases, 13 bases remained unmatched. The CDR3 length is 17 residues. Looked up from germline, CDR1 is LGHNT and CDR2 is FRNRAP. The CDR3 protein is CASGAPLTGTGTYEQYF. The CDR3 region has the DNA TGTGCTAGTGGTGCGCCATTAACCGGGACAGGGACCTACGAGCAGTACTTC.

This rearrangement joins TRBV6-6 to TRBJ1-1; D possibly corresponds to TRBD1 (5 bases). Germline CDR1 is MNHNY and CDR2 is SVGAGI (reference sequence). CDR3 size: 13 residues. V was pared by 6 bases and J by 0 bases, with 8 bases between. The CDR3 sequence: CASSDRMNTEAFF. The CDR3 DNA reads as TGTGCCAGCAGCGACAGAATGAACACTGAAGCTTTCTTT.

The chain employs TRBV7-2 and TRBJ2-5; 9 positions match TRBD2. The J segment lost 2 bases and the V segment lost 3 bases, leaving 16 bases of the junction unmatched. There are 19 residues in the CDR3. Looked up from germline, CDR1 is SGHTA and CDR2 is FQGNSA. This CDR3 is CASSFYPLASGGPQETQYF. The CDR3 coding sequence is TGTGCCAGCAGCTTCTACCCCCTAGCGAGCGGGGGGCCTCAAGAGACCCAGTACTTC. The full variable domain, rest sourced from reference TRBV7-2 and TRBJ2-5, is GAGVSQSPSNKVTEKGKDVELRCDPISGHTALYWYRQSLGQGLEFLIYFQGNSAPDKSGLPSDRFSAERTGGSVSTLTIQRTQQEDSAVYLCASSFYPLASGGPQETQYFGPGTRLLVL.

The chain carries TRBV4-1 and TRBJ2-3; no clear D gene. The V and J ends lost 1 base and 6 bases respectively, with 11 bases between them. Germline V gene lookup returns CDR1 MGHRA and CDR2 YSYEKL. The CDR3 runs to 14 residues. This CDR3 is CASSQVAWRDTQYF. The CDR3 bases are TGCGCCAGCAGCCAAGTTGCCTGGCGGGATACGCAGTATTTT.

This rearrangement joins TRBV11-2 to TRBJ1-6, with D tentatively TRBD1 (5 bases). V was cut by 5 bases and J by 6 bases, with 14 bases left in between. Germline V CDR1 and CDR2: SGHAT, FQNNGV. The CDR3 runs 15 residues. CDR3 amino acids: CASSPRDSGNSPLHF. DNA for the CDR3: TGTGCCAGCAGCCCTCGGGACTCCGGTAATTCACCCCTCCACTTT.

V gene TRBV10-3 combines with J gene TRBJ2-5; 7 nucleotides match TRBD2. The length of the CDR3 is 14 residues. The J segment lost 3 bases and the V segment lost 7 bases, leaving 8 bases of the junction unmatched. In germline, CDR1 is ENHRY, CDR2 SYGVKD. The CDR3 nucleotides read TGTGCCATCAAAGAAGCGGGGCCCGAAGAGACCCAGTACTTC. Translated: CAIKEAGPEETQYF.

This clone was recorded a few times. This chain links TRBV14 with TRBJ2-3; a possible D gene is TRBD2 (6 bases). Germline lookup yields CDR1 SGHDN and CDR2 FVKESK. V was pared by 5 bases and J by 5 bases, with 17 bases between. The CDR3 totals 15 residues. For the CDR3, the DNA is TGTGCCAGCAGCTCCCTCGGGGCCGGGGGAGATACGCAGTATTTT. It translates to CASSSLGAGGDTQYF.

The gene calls are TRBV27 and TRBJ1-4, with D perhaps TRBD1 (5 bases). The CDR3 runs to 16 residues. The ends were cut back, 5 bases at V and 7 bases at J, with 20 bases in the middle. Germline V gene lookup returns CDR1 MNHEY and CDR2 SMNVEV (reference sequence). The CDR3 loop reads CASSHVWGPGGEKLFF. The CDR3 DNA sequence: TGTGCCAGCAGTCATGTTTGGGGCCCGGGTGGTGAAAAACTGTTTTTT.

The chain employs TRBV5-1 and TRBJ2-3; D is ambiguous. Trimming shortened V by 4 bases and J by 0 bases, and 12 bases separated the two germline ends. Germline V gene data show CDR1 as SGHRS and CDR2 as YFSETQ. The CDR3 has 15 amino acids. CDR3 in DNA: TGCGCCAGCAGCCCATTAGCAGCTAGCACAGATACGCAGTATTTT. Its translation is CASSPLAASTDTQYF.

This chain connects TRBV7-9 to TRBJ1-2, with 9 bases fitting TRBD1. Trimming cost V 5 bases and J 6 bases; bases outside gene matches: 4. This CDR3 comprises 13 residues. The germline V gene has CDR1 SEHNR and CDR2 FQNEAQ (reference sequence). The DNA of the CDR3 is TGTGCCAGCAGCCCGGACAGGGGTCATGGCTACACCTTC. It encodes CASSPDRGHGYTF.

This clone was detected once. The gene calls are TRBV2 and TRBJ2-7; 9 positions agree with TRBD1. In germline, CDR1 is SNHLY, CDR2 FYNNEI. This CDR3 has 16 residues. V trimming: 11 bases; J trimming: 4 bases; junction bases outside the gene matches: 18. The CDR3 here is CAVRGGQGRLDYEQYF. The CDR3 DNA sequence: TGTGCCGTGAGGGGGGGACAGGGACGCCTAGATTACGAGCAGTACTTC.

This chain connects TRBV4-3 to TRBJ2-2; 8 bases fit TRBD1. CDR3 length equals 15 residues. J was trimmed by 0 bases and V by 4 bases; bases with no gene match: 1. Germline assignment: CDR1 LGHNA and CDR2 YSLEER. The CDR3 is CASSLQGANTGELFF. The CDR3, as DNA: TGCGCCAGCAGCCTACAGGGGGCGAACACCGGGGAGCTGTTTTTT.

The chain recombines TRBV19 with TRBJ2-6; 9 positions match TRBD1. The germline V gene has CDR1 LNHDA and CDR2 SQIVND (reference sequence). Trimming cost V 8 bases and J 0 bases; bases outside gene matches: 5. The CDR3 extends over 16 amino acids. CDR3 sequence: CASSAGQGSGANVLTF. CDR3 DNA sequence: TGTGCCAGTTCCGCGGGACAGGGCTCTGGGGCCAACGTCCTGACTTTC.

The CDR3 DNA follows: TGTGCCAGCAGTGACCCGGGCAGGTGGGGCCACGAGCAGTACTTC. Protein: CASSDPGRWGHEQYF. This rearrangement joins TRBV2 to TRBJ2-7; the D gene is possibly TRBD1 (5 bases). Germline CDR1 and CDR2: SNHLY and FYNNEI. The CDR3 consists of 15 residues. Trimming removed 3 bases from V and 5 bases from J, with 17 bases in between.

This rearrangement joins TRBV6-5 to TRBJ2-7; TRBD1 might be the D (6 bases). There are 14 residues in the CDR3. Germline V gives CDR1 MNHEY, CDR2 SVGAGI. Trimming took 5 bases from V and 2 from J, leaving 13 bases between them. The CDR3 sequence: CASSPGQWAYEQYF. The CDR3 DNA reads TGTGCCAGCAGTCCTGGACAGTGGGCCTACGAGCAGTACTTC.

The CDR3 sequence: CASSLPPPNTWELFF. CDR3 nucleotide sequence: TGTGCCAGCAGCTTACCCCCCCCCAACACGTGGGAGCTGTTTTTT. The V call is TRBV7-9, the J call TRBJ2-2; D unresolved. The CDR3 is made up of 15 amino acids. Trimming stripped 2 bases from V and 9 bases from J, with 16 bases between. Germline V CDR1 and CDR2: SEHNR, FQNEAQ (reference sequence). The full variable domain, its missing parts supplied by reference TRBV7-9 and TRBJ2-2, is DTGVSQNPRHKITKRGQNVTFRCDPISEHNRLYWYRQTLGQGPEFLTYFQNEAQLEKSRLLSDRFSAERPKGSFSTLEIQRTEQGDSAMYLCASSLPPPNTWELFFGEGSRLTVL.